These 30 T cell receptor beta chains were sequenced from one sample in a study of blood T cell repertoires in COVID-19. The repertoire was sequenced with immunoSEQ multiplex PCR; TCRdb's copy has only in-frame clones and lacks some. The table has roughly 500,000 clones, nearly 90% seen once. The material sequenced was peripheral blood. The receptors here all came from a man younger than 35 with COVID-19, enrolled during active disease.

V is TRBV5-1 and J is TRBJ2-5; 9 bases fit TRBD2. CDR1 is SGHRS and CDR2 is YFSETQ in the germline V gene. J gave up 4 bases and V 4 bases, and 5 bases lay outside the gene matches. This CDR3 contains 14 residues. The chain's CDR3 is CASSVSGGAETQYF. CDR3 bases: TGCGCCAGCAGCGTTAGCGGGGGTGCAGAGACCCAGTACTTC.

The V gene is TRBV18, the J gene TRBJ2-7; D possibly corresponds to TRBD1 (6 bases). CDR3 length: 14 amino acids. Trimming took off 6 bases at V and 3 bases at J, with 15 bases between the two ends. CDR1 and CDR2 (germline): KGHSH, LQKENI. The CDR3, as DNA: TGTGCCAGCTCCCTCCGGGACACTAACTACGAGCAGTACTTC. It encodes CASSLRDTNYEQYF.

The V and J genes are TRBV5-4 and TRBJ2-5; no firm D call. The germline V gene encodes CDR1 SGHNT and CDR2 YYREEE (reference sequence). The CDR3 covers 12 residues. V lost 1 base, J lost 2 bases, and 3 bases lay in between. The DNA of the CDR3 is TGTGCCAGCAGCTTGCCTCAAGAGACCCAGTACTTC. Amino acid sequence: CASSLPQETQYF.

This chain joins TRBV30 and TRBJ2-7, with 11 bases identical to TRBD1. CDR3 length equals 13 residues. The germline V gene encodes CDR1 GTSNPN and CDR2 SVGIG (reference sequence). The V and J ends lost 5 bases and 3 bases, in that order; junction bases with no gene match: 3. The CDR3 is CAWGQGAGYEQYF. CDR3 coding DNA: TGTGCCTGGGGACAGGGGGCCGGCTACGAGCAGTACTTC.

In its sample, this clone was seen once. The CDR3: CASSLEGQPTGNEQFF. Written as DNA, the CDR3 is TGCGCCAGCAGCTTGGAGGGACAGCCAACAGGCAATGAGCAGTTCTTC. The V call is TRBV5-1, the J call TRBJ2-1; TRBD1 matches 7 bases. In germline, CDR1 is SGHRS, CDR2 YFSETQ. J lost 6 bases, V lost 0 bases, and 9 bases had no gene match. The CDR3 contains 16 residues. Filled out from reference TRBV5-1 and TRBJ2-1, the complete variable domain reads KAGVTQTPRYLIKTRGQQVTLSCSPISGHRSVSWYQQTPGQGLQFLFEYFSETQRNKGNFPGRFSGRQFSNSRSEMNVSTLELGDSALYLCASSLEGQPTGNEQFFGPGTRLTVL.

The CDR3: CASSQDPSQGGNIQYF. The CDR3 DNA is TGTGCCAGCAGCCAAGATCCCTCGCAGGGGGGAAACATTCAGTACTTC. The chain is built from TRBV3-1 (or the pseudogene TRBV3-2) and TRBJ2-4; D perhaps matches TRBD1 (7 bases). The CDR3 totals 16 residues. V lost 0 bases to trimming and J lost 6 bases, with 15 bases between them. Germline CDR1 is LGHDT and CDR2 is YNNKEL (reference sequence).

The rearrangement links TRBV10-3 to TRBJ1-6; TRBD1 is a possible D gene (5 bases). Per germline, CDR1 ENHRY and CDR2 SYGVKD. The CDR3 sequence is 15 residues long. The V and J ends lost 2 bases and 8 bases respectively, with 13 bases between them. CDR3 loop: CAISETGFFDSPLHF. As DNA, the CDR3 is TGTGCCATCAGTGAGACAGGTTTTTTCGATTCACCCCTCCACTTT.

This clone was found once. This chain links TRBV27 with TRBJ2-7, with a weak D call TRBD1 (6 bases). Germline V gives CDR1 MNHEY, CDR2 SMNVEV (reference sequence). CDR3 length: 16 residues. V was clipped by 5 bases and J by 4 bases, with 21 bases between them. CDR3 region: CASSRGHPVLGYEQYF. CDR3 bases: TGTGCCAGCAGTAGGGGACACCCGGTCCTCGGATACGAGCAGTACTTC.

The chain combines TRBV19 with TRBJ2-3, with a possible D match to TRBD2 (7 bases). The CDR3 has 16 residues. Trimming stripped 7 bases from V and 3 bases from J, with 20 bases between. CDR1 LNHDA and CDR2 SQIVND come from the germline V gene (reference sequence). CDR3 nucleotides: TGTGCCAGTAAAAGTTTAAGGCGGGGGCTTACAGATACGCAGTATTTT. Its translation: CASKSLRRGLTDTQYF.

The rearrangement uses TRBV5-4 and TRBJ1-1; no clear D. Germline values: CDR1 SGHNT, CDR2 YYREEE (reference sequence). The CDR3 is 15 amino acids. V dropped 3 bases and J dropped 0 bases, with 12 bases sitting between them. The CDR3 DNA follows: TGTGCCAGCAGCTCTATTCAGGATGTGAACACTGAAGCTTTCTTT. It yields the protein CASSSIQDVNTEAFF.

This chain links TRBV6-5 with TRBJ1-2, with D perhaps matching TRBD1 (5 bases). The CDR3 extends over 12 amino acids. Trimming took off 2 bases at V and 7 bases at J, with 8 bases between the two ends. From germline, CDR1 is MNHEY and CDR2 SVGAGI. DNA for the CDR3: TGTGCCAGCAGTTACGGAGGGGCTGGCTACACCTTC. It is translated as CASSYGGAGYTF.

This chain joins TRBV2 and TRBJ2-7, with 11 bases fitting TRBD2. Germline V CDR1 and CDR2: SNHLY, FYNNEI. V lost 11 bases and J lost 0; bases outside the gene matches: 9. CDR3 size: 15 residues. This chain's CDR3 is CAGQTGTSGSYEQYF. CDR3 nucleotide sequence: TGTGCCGGTCAGACCGGGACTAGCGGCTCCTACGAGCAGTACTTC.

This rearrangement joins TRBV9 to TRBJ1-1; 9 nucleotides line up with TRBD1. V shed 3 bases and J 3 bases; nucleotides not matched to a gene: 12. The CDR3 sequence is 17 residues long. CDR1 is SGDLS and CDR2 is YYNGEE in the germline V gene. CDR3 region: CASSATGGVGQDTEAFF. The CDR3 DNA is TGTGCCAGCAGCGCCACAGGGGGCGTAGGGCAAGACACTGAAGCTTTCTTT.

As regards this clone: Other DNA sequences of this sample code for an identical CDR3. The V gene is TRBV5-6, the J gene TRBJ2-3; the match to TRBD1 covers 7 bases. The CDR3 length is 15 residues. Germline V gene lookup returns CDR1 SGHDT and CDR2 YYEEEE. J lost 2 bases, V lost 0 bases, and 3 bases had no gene match. The CDR3 is CASSLDRGLTDTQYF. CDR3 sequence (DNA): TGTGCCAGCAGCTTGGACAGGGGTCTCACAGATACGCAGTATTTT.

The J gene is TRBJ1-2, the V gene TRBV20-1; D is undetermined. The germline V gene has CDR1 DFQATT and CDR2 SNEGSKA (reference sequence). The CDR3 spans 13 residues. The V gene lost 3 bases and the J gene lost 8 bases, with 16 bases spanning the gap. This CDR3 reads CSASELGRKGYTF. DNA of the CDR3: TGCAGTGCTAGTGAACTCGGTAGAAAGGGCTACACCTTC.

Many counts were recorded for this clone. This chain uses TRBV4-1 with TRBJ1-5; D is unclear. This CDR3 spans 16 amino acids. V lost 4 bases and J 3 bases, leaving 16 bases between the germline ends. Germline values: CDR1 MGHRA, CDR2 YSYEKL. The CDR3 region is CASSPHLGEPNQPQHF. CDR3 nucleotides: TGCGCCAGCAGCCCCCACTTGGGAGAACCCAATCAGCCCCAGCATTTT.

The chain joins TRBV19 to TRBJ2-1; the match to TRBD2 covers 7 bases. CDR1 LNHDA and CDR2 SQIVND come from the germline V gene (reference sequence). V dropped 0 bases and J dropped 5; count of bases not matched to a gene: 10. The CDR3 is 17 residues long. This CDR3 is CASSIDRMRTRHNEQFF. The CDR3 nucleotides read TGTGCCAGTAGTATAGATCGTATGCGGACTAGACACAATGAGCAGTTCTTC.

In its sample, this clone was seen a few times. The rearrangement uses TRBV10-2 and TRBJ1-1; no clear D gene. This CDR3 contains 12 residues. The germline V and J ends were trimmed by 3 bases and 7 bases, with 9 bases remaining between them. CDR1 WSHSY and CDR2 SAAADI come from the germline V gene. The CDR3 here is CASSEQTGEAFF. The CDR3 nucleotides are TGCGCCAGCAGTGAACAGACCGGTGAAGCTTTCTTT.

V usage is TRBV11-3 and J usage is TRBJ2-7, with D possibly being TRBD1 (5 bases). Trimming shortened V by 3 bases and J by 5 bases, and 11 bases separated the two germline ends. The CDR3 runs to 13 residues. From germline, CDR1 is SGHNT and CDR2 YENEEA. The CDR3 sequence: CASSLRRAHEQYF. In nucleotides, the CDR3 is TGTGCCAGCAGCTTGCGCAGGGCCCACGAGCAGTACTTC.

J is TRBJ1-6 and V is TRBV28, with 8 bases fitting TRBD1. The V gene end was trimmed by 2 bases and the J gene end by 7 bases; junction bases not matched to a gene: 1. There are 14 residues in the CDR3. In germline, CDR1 is MDHEN, CDR2 SYDVKM. In nucleotides, the CDR3 is TGTGCCAGCAGTTTACGACAGGGGAATTCACCCCTCCACTTT. Residues: CASSLRQGNSPLHF.

The genes are TRBV27 and TRBJ2-2, with D possibly being TRBD1 (5 bases). The CDR3 has 14 residues. Germline loops: CDR1 MNHEY, CDR2 SMNVEV (reference sequence). Trimming left V 6 bases short and J 6 bases short, with 14 bases between. CDR3 nucleotides: TGTGCCAGCAGGGTCTTTGGGGCCGCCGGGGAGCTGTTTTTT. It codes for CASRVFGAAGELFF.

The gene calls are TRBV30 and TRBJ1-2; TRBD1 might be the D (5 bases). The CDR3 spans 12 residues. Germline CDR1 GTSNPN, CDR2 SVGIG (reference sequence). V lost 3 bases and J 5 bases, leaving 10 bases between the germline ends. This CDR3 is CAWSEQGYGYTF. CDR3 coding DNA: TGTGCCTGGAGCGAGCAGGGTTATGGCTACACCTTC.

The chain uses TRBV18 and TRBJ2-1, with a tentative D call TRBD1 (6 bases). V lost 3 bases and J lost 5, with 14 bases in between. This CDR3 has 15 residues. The germline V gene has CDR1 KGHSH and CDR2 LQKENI. CDR3 region: CASSPQWGPNNEQFF. DNA for the CDR3: TGTGCCAGCTCACCCCAATGGGGGCCCAACAATGAGCAGTTCTTC.

The count of this clone is one. The rearrangement uses TRBV20-1 and TRBJ2-6; D is perhaps TRBD1 (6 bases). Germline assignment: CDR1 DFQATT and CDR2 SNEGSKA (reference sequence). V lost 3 bases to trimming and J lost 0 bases, with 18 bases between them. CDR3 length: 18 residues. The CDR3 DNA reads TGCAGTGCTAGTAAATCGGACAGTCCGAGCTCTGGGGCCAACGTCCTGACTTTC. Translated: CSASKSDSPSSGANVLTF.

This sequence joins TRBV9 and TRBJ2-2; the D gene is possibly TRBD2 (5 bases). The CDR3 spans 15 residues. Germline loops: CDR1 SGDLS, CDR2 YYNGEE. V was pared by 0 bases and J by 2 bases, with 8 bases between. The CDR3 loop is CASSVARGNTGELFF. CDR3 DNA sequence: TGTGCCAGCAGCGTAGCCCGGGGTAACACCGGGGAGCTGTTTTTT.

The V and J genes are TRBV6-2 or TRBV6-3 and TRBJ2-3; D gene unclear. The germline gives CDR1 MNHEY, CDR2 SVGEGT. CDR3 length: 13 residues. The V end lost 4 bases, the J end lost 6 bases, and 11 bases lay between the germline ends. CDR3 region: CASSSNGGDTQYF. DNA for the CDR3: TGTGCCAGCAGTTCCAACGGTGGTGATACGCAGTATTTT.

This clone was seen a handful of times. This chain joins TRBV3-1 (or the pseudogene TRBV3-2) and TRBJ1-1; D unclear. Between the trimmed V and J ends, which lost 7 bases and 1 base, there was a span of 10 bases. This CDR3 spans 13 amino acids. Germline V lookup: CDR1 LGHDT, CDR2 YNNKEL (reference sequence). CDR3 sequence reads: CASTFGENTEAFF. The CDR3 region has the DNA TGTGCCAGCACCTTCGGAGAGAACACTGAAGCTTTCTTT.

This clone has only one observation. V and J are TRBV3-1 (or the pseudogene TRBV3-2) and TRBJ1-5, with no clear D. The CDR3 extends over 15 amino acids. Trimming took off 0 bases at V and 4 bases at J, with 10 bases between the two ends. Germline V gene sequence: CDR1 LGHDT, CDR2 YNNKEL (reference sequence). CDR3 DNA sequence: TGTGCCAGCAGCCAAGATAGACGACTTAATCAGCCCCAGCATTTT. Translating it yields CASSQDRRLNQPQHF.

The rearrangement links TRBV13 to TRBJ1-1, with D tentatively TRBD1 (6 bases). The V gene lost 5 bases and the J gene lost 6 bases, with 10 bases spanning the gap. This CDR3 is built from 12 residues. The germline gives CDR1 PRHDT, CDR2 FYEKMQ (reference sequence). The CDR3 spells CASSPWTAEAFF. The CDR3 DNA is TGTGCCAGCAGCCCCTGGACAGCTGAAGCTTTCTTT.

The chain recombines TRBV18 with TRBJ1-6; maybe TRBD1 (6 bases). Trimming took off 3 bases at V and 8 bases at J, with 14 bases between the two ends. The CDR3 sequence is 15 residues long. CDR1 is KGHSH, CDR2 LQKENI, per germline. The CDR3 DNA sequence: TGTGCCAGCTCACCCAAGGGTGGGGGCTATTCACCCCTCCACTTT. Protein product: CASSPKGGGYSPLHF.